This is a list of T cell receptor beta chains from one sample in a study of identical twins. MiXCR was run by TCRdb on the 5' RACE reads, yielding one entry per CDR3 protein. The table shows 250,000 to 350,000 distinct CDR3 sequences, with just under 9.5% occurring only once. These data were likewise used in another study, on yellow fever vaccine responses in identical twins.

Material for sequencing was CD8+ T cells sorted from blood. The source is a woman aged 18-29 years in good health. CDR3s include the opening cysteine and the closing phenylalanine or tryptophan. D genes are given only for firm matches. The listing skips clone size in some rows; elsewhere it reads once, few, many or a size class.

>TRBJ1-2|TRBD1|TRBV11-1|-
CASSFDLLTGESTNYGYTF
TGTGCCAGCAGCTTCGACCTCCTGACAGGGGAAAGTACAAACTATGGCTACACCTTC
>TRBJ1-4|-|TRBV6-5|few
CASSYLGSGEKLFF
TGTGCCAGCAGTTATTTGGGGTCTGGTGAAAAACTGTTTTTT
>TRBJ2-1|TRBD1|TRBV5-6|few
CASSLGAGTGGNEQFF
TGTGCCAGCAGCTTGGGGGCCGGGACAGGGGGCAATGAGCAGTTCTTC
>TRBJ2-5|-|TRBV7-9|-
CASSFRRDQQETQYF
TGTGCCAGCAGCTTTCGGCGGGACCAACAAGAGACCCAGTACTTC
>TRBJ2-2|-|TRBV20-1|many
CSARDSTANTGELFF
TGCAGTGCTAGAGATTCCACGGCGAACACCGGGGAGCTGTTTTTT
>TRBJ2-2|-|TRBV4-2|many
CASSQEGRELFF
TGTGCCAGCAGCCAAGAGGGCCGGGAGCTGTTTTTT
>TRBJ2-7|TRBD1|TRBV7-9|few
CASSWGQAPYEQYF
TGTGCCAGCAGCTGGGGACAGGCCCCCTACGAGCAGTACTTC
>TRBJ2-7|-|TRBV28|few
CASSVSESYYEQYF
TGTGCCAGCAGTGTTAGCGAGAGCTATTACGAGCAGTACTTC
>TRBJ1-4|-|TRBV7-8|-
CASSLPGGLSEKLFF
TGTGCCAGCAGCTTACCGGGGGGGTTGTCTGAAAAACTGTTTTTT
>TRBJ1-4|TRBD1|TRBV4-1|many
CASRRQGAKEKLFF
TGCGCCAGCAGGAGACAGGGGGCTAAGGAAAAACTGTTTTTT
>TRBJ2-7|TRBD2|TRBV12-3/TRBV12-4|many
CASSPLAGGVEQYF
TGTGCCAGCAGTCCTCTAGCGGGGGGGGTCGAGCAGTACTTC
>TRBJ2-5|-|TRBV7-9|many
CASSFGTGRNVETQYF
TGTGCCAGCAGCTTTGGAACGGGGAGGAACGTGGAGACCCAGTACTTC
>TRBJ2-7|-|TRBV29-1|few
CSVDVSERGSYEQYF
TGCAGCGTTGATGTTAGCGAGAGGGGCTCCTACGAGCAGTACTTC
>TRBJ2-5|-|TRBV4-3|-
CASSQGYRGWETQYF
TGCGCCAGCAGCCAAGGTTATAGGGGTTGGGAGACCCAGTACTTC
>TRBJ2-6|-|TRBV19|-
CASSIGFGGANVLTF
TGTGCCAGTAGTATTGGGTTTGGGGGGGCCAACGTCCTGACTTTC
>TRBJ2-1|TRBD2|TRBV7-8|many
CASSFKLAGGFIRNEQFF
TGTGCCAGCAGCTTTAAACTAGCGGGGGGCTTCATTAGGAATGAGCAGTTCTTC
>TRBJ1-1|-|TRBV6-5|few
CASSYSPGASEAFF
TGTGCCAGCAGTTACTCCCCAGGGGCCAGTGAAGCTTTCTTT
>TRBJ2-7|-|TRBV7-2|few
CASSSRTVTYEQYF
TGTGCCAGCAGCTCGCGGACAGTTACCTACGAGCAGTACTTC
>TRBJ1-1|-|TRBV11-2|-
CASSTGMAFF
TGTGCCAGCAGTACAGGGATGGCTTTCTTT
>TRBJ2-2|TRBD2|TRBV6-4|-
CASSDGSPGGGAGELFF
TGTGCCAGCAGTGACGGCTCTCCAGGCGGGGGGGCCGGGGAGCTGTTTTTT
>TRBJ2-7|TRBD2|TRBV29-1|many
CSVRLKLGLADYEQYF
TGCAGCGTTAGATTAAAACTGGGACTAGCAGACTACGAGCAGTACTTC
>TRBJ2-1|TRBD2|TRBV4-3|-
CASSQESSGRPSSYNEQFF
TGCGCCAGCAGCCAAGAGTCCAGCGGGAGGCCGAGCTCCTACAATGAGCAGTTCTTC
>TRBJ2-1|TRBD2|TRBV7-9|-
CASSPALAGGTNEQFF
TGTGCCAGCAGCCCTGCTCTAGCGGGAGGGACAAATGAGCAGTTCTTC
>TRBJ1-1|-|TRBV12-3/TRBV12-4|-
CASSFAGLAFF
TGTGCCAGCAGTTTCGCAGGTTTAGCTTTCTTT
>TRBJ2-3|TRBD1|TRBV29-1|-
CSVEDRYTDTQYF
TGCAGCGTTGAGGACAGGTACACAGATACGCAGTATTTT
>TRBJ2-7|-|TRBV27|many
CASRPRDNYEWQYF
TGTGCCAGCAGACCCCGGGACAACTACGAGTGGCAGTACTTC
>TRBJ2-3|TRBD2|TRBV12-3/TRBV12-4|-
CASSFLGLAGAVTDTQYF
TGTGCCAGCAGTTTCCTCGGACTAGCGGGAGCTGTAACAGATACGCAGTATTTT
>TRBJ2-1|TRBD2|TRBV24-1|many
CATSDPLAGPYNEQFF
TGTGCCACCAGTGATCCCTTAGCGGGGCCCTACAATGAGCAGTTCTTC
>TRBJ2-7|-|TRBV3-1|few
CASSQDLGIPYEQYF
TGTGCCAGCAGCCAAGATCTTGGGATCCCCTACGAGCAGTACTTC
>TRBJ2-7|-|TRBV2|many
CASSERLDRTYEQYF
TGTGCCAGCAGTGAAAGGTTAGACAGAACCTACGAGCAGTACTTC
>TRBJ2-5|-|TRBV28|many
CASSFRVRETQYF
TGTGCCAGCAGTTTCAGGGTACGAGAGACCCAGTACTTC
>TRBJ2-7|-|TRBV7-9|-
CASSLAPDSYEQYF
TGTGCCAGCAGCTTAGCACCGGACTCGTACGAGCAGTACTTC
>TRBJ2-7|-|TRBV14|few
CASSQDPATFHEQYF
TGTGCCAGCAGCCAAGATCCGGCTACCTTCCACGAGCAGTACTTC
>TRBJ1-1|-|TRBV4-1|many
CASSRTRDPEAFF
TGCGCCAGCAGCCGCACCAGGGATCCTGAAGCTTTCTTT
>TRBJ1-1|TRBD1|TRBV7-9|many
CASSLLRQGRNTEAFF
TGTGCCAGCAGCTTGCTACGACAGGGGCGAAACACTGAAGCTTTCTTT
>TRBJ1-6|-|TRBV4-3|many
CASSPNRDSYNSPLHF
TGCGCCAGCAGCCCGAACCGGGACTCCTATAATTCACCCCTCCACTTT
>TRBJ1-1|-|TRBV20-1|many
CSAKGGESDTEAFF
TGCAGTGCTAAGGGAGGGGAAAGTGACACTGAAGCTTTCTTT
>TRBJ2-7|-|TRBV7-2|-
CASGFPGTTETYEQYF
TGTGCCAGCGGCTTTCCTGGGACAACCGAAACCTACGAGCAGTACTTC
>TRBJ1-2|-|TRBV12-3/TRBV12-4|many
CASSLGTDYGYTF
TGTGCCAGCAGTTTAGGGACAGACTATGGCTACACCTTC
>TRBJ2-1|TRBD1|TRBV11-2|few
CASSSTGTAGLYDEEQFF
TGTGCCAGCAGCTCGACAGGGACCGCCGGACTGTATGATGAGGAGCAGTTCTTC